These T cell receptor beta chains were read from a single sample in a study of control samples from healthy donors and cancer patients. Assay used: immunoSEQ multiplex PCR; TCRdb lists only in-frame clones, some missing. The sample holds fewer than 95,000 clones, around 86% seen once. The source material was blood. Every receptor here comes from a man aged 25 to 40 in good health. Each CDR3 is given with its conserved first and last residue. Each record gives: V gene, D gene, clone size, J gene, CDR3 DNA, CDR3 protein. A D gene is named only where the DNA matches it firmly. Size is omitted from some rows. Given values are once, few, many or a class for expanded clones.

TRBV6-5	.	.	TRBJ1-1	TGTGCCACGACCGGGACGGAGAACACTGAAGCTTTCTTT	CATTGTENTEAFF
TRBV30	.	once	TRBJ1-1	TGTGCCTGGAGTGCACAGGGTGCCACTGAAGCTTTCTTT	CAWSAQGATEAFF
TRBV12-3/TRBV12-4	.	.	TRBJ1-1	TGTGCCAGCAGGACTCAGAACACTGAAGCTTTCTTT	CASRTQNTEAFF
TRBV10-2	TRBD1	once	TRBJ2-3	TGCGCCACGGGACAGGGGCGCACAGATACGCAGTATTTT	CATGQGRTDTQYF
TRBV9	.	.	TRBJ2-7	TGTGCCAGCAGCGGCGACTCCCTTCCCTACGAGCAGTACTTC	CASSGDSLPYEQYF
TRBV13	.	.	TRBJ2-4	TGTGCCAGCAGCCCCCCGGATGGTAAGACGCAAAACATTCAGTACTTC	CASSPPDGKTQNIQYF
TRBV30	TRBD1	.	TRBJ2-1	TGTGCCTGGAGTGCGGGCTCAGGGGGCGGGCGGTTCTTC	CAWSAGSGGGRFF
TRBV5-1	.	.	TRBJ2-7	TGCGCCAGCAGCTTGGGGCAGGGCACTAACCCCTACTACGAGCAGTACTTC	CASSLGQGTNPYYEQYF
TRBV5-1	.	once	TRBJ1-2	TGCGCCAGCAGAACAGTAGGGGGTGAGGGCTACACCTTC	CASRTVGGEGYTF
TRBV30	.	.	TRBJ2-1	TGTGCCTGGAGCCGGGGGTACAATGAGCAGTTCTTC	CAWSRGYNEQFF
TRBV18	.	.	TRBJ2-5	TGTGCCAGCTCAGTACGCCCAGGGATGGAGGAGACCCAGTACTTC	CASSVRPGMEETQYF
TRBV4-1	.	.	TRBJ2-3	TGCGCCAGCAGGTTAACGGGACCAGGCGTAGCAGATACGCAGTATTTT	CASRLTGPGVADTQYF
TRBV15	.	.	TRBJ1-2	TGTGCCACCGCCCGGGCCAAGATAGATGGCTACACCTTC	CATARAKIDGYTF
TRBV9	.	.	TRBJ1-1	TGTGCCAGCAGCGTAGGAGGCACTGAAGCTTTCTTT	CASSVGGTEAFF
TRBV7-2	.	.	TRBJ2-3	TGTGCCAGCAGTTTGGGGGCCACAGATACGCAGTATTTT	CASSLGATDTQYF
TRBV21-1	.	.	TRBJ2-1	TGTGCCAGCAGCCTCCCAACGGGACAGGGTCTGGATGAGCAGTTCTTC	CASSLPTGQGLDEQFF
TRBV7-9	TRBD1	.	TRBJ1-5	TGTGCCAGCAGCCCCGGACAGGGTAATCAGCCCCAGCATTTT	CASSPGQGNQPQHF
TRBV19	.	.	TRBJ1-6	TGTGCCAGTAGTATTGGGACGACAAATAATTCACCCCTCCACTTT	CASSIGTTNNSPLHF
TRBV5-4	.	once	TRBJ1-1	TGTGCCAGCAGCCGGAGGAGCACTGAAGCTTTCTTT	CASSRRSTEAFF
TRBV5-6	.	.	TRBJ1-1	TGTGCCAGCAGCTTGTCCATGAACACTGAAGCTTTCTTT	CASSLSMNTEAFF
TRBV7-9	.	.	TRBJ1-5	TGTGCCAGCAGCCGGACGGACCATAGCAATCAGCCCCAGCATTTT	CASSRTDHSNQPQHF
TRBV10-3	.	.	TRBJ2-7	TGTGCCATCAGTGGACAGACTGGGTCCTACGAGCAGTACTTC	CAISGQTGSYEQYF